Listed below are T cell receptor beta chains from one sample, sequenced in a study of T cells in Graves' hyperthyroidism and ophthalmopathy. TCRdb independently ran MiXCR on the multiplex PCR reads; one entry per CDR3 protein. Of 330,000 or so distinct CDR3 sequences listed, 15% to 20% are singletons. What was sequenced was blood. The receptors here all came from a woman in her forties with Graves' ophthalmopathy. Each CDR3 is given with its conserved first and last residue. D genes are given only for firm matches. Expanded clones are given a class, and other clones once, few, many or no size at all.

j_call: TRBJ1-3; clone_size: NA; d_call: NA; v_call: TRBV5-1; cdr3_nt: TGCGCCAGCAGCTCAGGGGAATCCGGAAACACCATATATTTT; cdr3_aa: CASSSGESGNTIYF
j_call: TRBJ2-7; clone_size: many; d_call: TRBD2; v_call: TRBV20-1; cdr3_nt: TGCAGTGCTAGAGACCCCGGGACTAGCGTCTACGAGCAGTACTTC; cdr3_aa: CSARDPGTSVYEQYF
j_call: TRBJ1-5; clone_size: few; d_call: TRBD1; v_call: TRBV7-7; cdr3_nt: TGTGCCAGCAGAAGTAAGGGGGTAGCGACAGGGTTCGGCGGTCCTAGCAATCAGCCCCAGCATTTT; cdr3_aa: CASRSKGVATGFGGPSNQPQHF
j_call: TRBJ2-2; clone_size: NA; d_call: NA; v_call: TRBV28; cdr3_nt: TGTGCCAGCTCGATTGAGACCCTCGCCGGGGAGCTGTTTTTT; cdr3_aa: CASSIETLAGELFF
j_call: TRBJ2-2; clone_size: many; d_call: TRBD1; v_call: TRBV28; cdr3_nt: TGTGCCAGCAGTTCCCCCGGGACAGGGGCCTACGGGGAGCTGTTTTTT; cdr3_aa: CASSSPGTGAYGELFF
j_call: TRBJ2-5; clone_size: many; d_call: NA; v_call: TRBV5-1; cdr3_nt: TGCGCCACCTCCCCGGAGCCACAAGAGACCCAGTACTTC; cdr3_aa: CATSPEPQETQYF
j_call: TRBJ2-5; clone_size: few; d_call: NA; v_call: TRBV18; cdr3_nt: TGTGCCAGCTCACCTAAGGAGTACCAAGAGACCCAGTACTTC; cdr3_aa: CASSPKEYQETQYF
j_call: TRBJ1-3; clone_size: many; d_call: NA; v_call: TRBV29-1; cdr3_nt: TGCAGCGTTGAAAGTTACTCTGGAAACACCATATATTTT; cdr3_aa: CSVESYSGNTIYF
j_call: TRBJ1-5; clone_size: many; d_call: NA; v_call: TRBV12-3/TRBV12-4; cdr3_nt: TGTGCCAGCAGTTTAGGCTGGGGTGGGCAGCCCCAGCATTTT; cdr3_aa: CASSLGWGGQPQHF
j_call: TRBJ1-5; clone_size: medium-sized; d_call: TRBD1; v_call: TRBV28; cdr3_nt: TGTGCCAGTGCCCGGACAGGGTTCGATCAGCCCCAGCATTTT; cdr3_aa: CASARTGFDQPQHF
j_call: TRBJ2-5; clone_size: few; d_call: NA; v_call: TRBV3-1; cdr3_nt: TGTGCCAGCAGCGAGGGAGGGACAGCTCACCAAGAGACCCAGTACTTC; cdr3_aa: CASSEGGTAHQETQYF
j_call: TRBJ2-5; clone_size: many; d_call: NA; v_call: TRBV24-1; cdr3_nt: TGTGCCACCAGTGCCCCCTGGGGAGAGACCCAGTACTTC; cdr3_aa: CATSAPWGETQYF
j_call: TRBJ2-7; clone_size: many; d_call: NA; v_call: TRBV5-5; cdr3_nt: TGTGCCAGCAGGTCTGGAGGACAGCTGGGTCTCGCCGAGCAGTACTTC; cdr3_aa: CASRSGGQLGLAEQYF
j_call: TRBJ2-7; clone_size: many; d_call: NA; v_call: TRBV27; cdr3_nt: TGTGCCAGCAGTTTATCCAGGGACAACTACGAGCAGTACTTC; cdr3_aa: CASSLSRDNYEQYF
j_call: TRBJ2-5; clone_size: few; d_call: TRBD2; v_call: TRBV12-3/TRBV12-4; cdr3_nt: TGTGCCAGCAGACGACTAGCGGGAGGCCAAGAGACCCAGTACTTC; cdr3_aa: CASRRLAGGQETQYF
j_call: TRBJ2-5; clone_size: many; d_call: TRBD2; v_call: TRBV11-2; cdr3_nt: TGTGCCAGCCTACGATCCTCCCTTAGCGGGAGGTACCAAGAGACCCAGTACTTC; cdr3_aa: CASLRSSLSGRYQETQYF
j_call: TRBJ2-7; clone_size: many; d_call: TRBD2; v_call: TRBV6-1; cdr3_nt: TGTGCCAGCAGTCCGGGGGAGGGGACCTACGAGCAGTACTTC; cdr3_aa: CASSPGEGTYEQYF
j_call: TRBJ2-2; clone_size: many; d_call: NA; v_call: TRBV19; cdr3_nt: TGTGCCAGTAGACTAGAGCGTTGTTACACCGGGGAGCTGTTTTTT; cdr3_aa: CASRLERCYTGELFF
j_call: TRBJ2-6; clone_size: many; d_call: TRBD2; v_call: TRBV6-2/TRBV6-3; cdr3_nt: TGTGCCAGCAGTCGGGGAACTAGCGGGTTAGGGGCCAACGTCCTGACTTTC; cdr3_aa: CASSRGTSGLGANVLTF
j_call: TRBJ1-3; clone_size: NA; d_call: NA; v_call: TRBV30; cdr3_nt: TGTGCCTGGAGTGTACAAAGGAGCTCTGGAAACACCATATATTTT; cdr3_aa: CAWSVQRSSGNTIYF
j_call: TRBJ2-7; clone_size: many; d_call: TRBD2; v_call: TRBV28; cdr3_nt: TGTGCCATCAGCGGGAGGTTCTACGAGCAGTACTTC; cdr3_aa: CAISGRFYEQYF
j_call: TRBJ2-2; clone_size: NA; d_call: TRBD2; v_call: TRBV11-2; cdr3_nt: TGTGCCAGCAGCTCCGTTCCGGGACTAGCGGGAGGCTACGCCGGGGAGCTGTTTTTT; cdr3_aa: CASSSVPGLAGGYAGELFF